The present TCR beta chain was sequenced within a study of blood T cell repertoires in COVID-19. Participants' own reports of clinical history determined their cohort assignment. Sequencing was performed with immunoSEQ multiplex PCR; in TCRdb, only in-frame clones are kept and a portion is missing. In the table there are around 400,000 clones, roughly nine tenths of which are singletons. Trimming at V came to 2 bases and at J to 3 bases, leaving 4 bases not matched to a gene. Germline V lookup: CDR1 MGHRA, CDR2 YSYEKL. The CDR3 sequence is 15 residues long. Sequenced input: PBMCs or T cells enriched from blood (not recorded which). This TCR was recovered from a woman younger than 45 who had recovered from COVID-19. The chain uses TRBV4-1 and TRBJ2-7; 10 nucleotides line up with TRBD2. The CDR3 sequence: CASSQLAGESYEQYF. The DNA for the CDR3 is TGCGCCAGCAGCCAACTAGCGGGGGAAAGCTACGAGCAGTACTTC.